The present T cell receptor beta chain was sequenced within a study of memory CD4+ T cells and cytomegalovirus serostatus. Across the study: Healthy Belgian adult donors included several CMV-positive and about two dozen CMV-negative people. The study, taken as a whole, reports: CMV serostatus prediction reached median AUC about 0.95, or 0.9 with US-trained model.

The sort gate was single viable CD3+CD4+CD8-CD45RO+ cells for memory CD4+ T cells. Positive selection with CD4 microbeads enriched total CD4+ T cells. With regard to this clone: Its antigen is currently unknown.

TCRdb's table, derived via immunoSEQ multiplex PCR, lists solely in-frame clones and lacks some. The table has 50,000 to 60,000 clones, 65% to 85% seen once. The CDR3 length is 15 residues. CDR1 is SGHRS and CDR2 is YFSETQ in the germline V gene. V was clipped by 4 bases and J by 4 bases, with 17 bases between them. V and J are TRBV5-1 and TRBJ1-1; D call uncertain. The source material was memory CD4+ T cells from blood. The source is an adult in good health and CMV-seropositive. The CDR3 DNA follows: TGCGCCAGCAGCGACATAGGTGGATTGAGCACTGAAGCTTTCTTT. Its translation: CASSDIGGLSTEAFF.